These T cell receptor beta chains were read from a single sample in a study of T-cell memory formation after mild COVID-19. In TCRdb, the 5' RACE reads were re-called with MiXCR into one record per CDR3 protein. The table shows about 350,000 distinct CDR3 sequences, with approximately 15% occurring only once. Sequencing input: PBMCs or a T cell subset sorted from them (not recorded which). Source of these receptors: a young man who had mild COVID-19 (a few samples of this study predate the infection). Cell type and time point are not known. Each CDR3 is given with its conserved first and last residue. A D gene is named only where the DNA matches it firmly. The size entry is marked missing in some rows and otherwise reads once, few, many or a size class.

clone_size: .; d_call: .; j_call: TRBJ2-1; v_call: TRBV3-1; cdr3_aa: CASSQETRGAEQFF; cdr3_nt: TGTGCCAGCAGCCAAGAGACAAGAGGGGCCGAGCAGTTCTTC
clone_size: .; d_call: TRBD2; j_call: TRBJ2-2; v_call: TRBV5-1; cdr3_aa: CASSVSGGRTGELFF; cdr3_nt: TGCGCCAGCAGCGTTAGCGGGGGAAGAACCGGGGAGCTGTTTTTT
clone_size: few; d_call: TRBD1; j_call: TRBJ1-4; v_call: TRBV4-1; cdr3_aa: CASSQPDRKGEKLFF; cdr3_nt: TGCGCCAGCAGCCAACCGGACAGGAAGGGCGAAAAACTGTTTTTT
clone_size: many; d_call: .; j_call: TRBJ2-4; v_call: TRBV7-6; cdr3_aa: CASSPGRGAGNIQYF; cdr3_nt: TGTGCCAGCAGCCCGGGAAGGGGTGCGGGGAACATTCAGTACTTC
clone_size: few; d_call: TRBD1; j_call: TRBJ1-2; v_call: TRBV7-2; cdr3_aa: CASKPRGQGNYGYTF; cdr3_nt: TGTGCCAGCAAACCGAGGGGACAGGGCAACTATGGCTACACCTTC
clone_size: many; d_call: .; j_call: TRBJ1-1; v_call: TRBV5-1; cdr3_aa: CASSSQGRGGTEAFF; cdr3_nt: TGCGCCAGCAGCTCGCAGGGGAGGGGTGGCACTGAAGCTTTCTTT
clone_size: many; d_call: TRBD1; j_call: TRBJ2-4; v_call: TRBV27; cdr3_aa: CASSLGGQKNIQYF; cdr3_nt: TGTGCCAGCAGTTTAGGGGGACAGAAAAACATTCAGTACTTC
clone_size: .; d_call: .; j_call: TRBJ2-1; v_call: TRBV12-3/TRBV12-4; cdr3_aa: CASSSTGPTGDNEQFF; cdr3_nt: TGTGCCAGCAGTTCGACAGGGCCGACGGGGGACAATGAGCAGTTCTTC
clone_size: few; d_call: .; j_call: TRBJ2-1; v_call: TRBV4-3; cdr3_aa: CASSQEVSYNEQFF; cdr3_nt: TGCGCCAGCAGCCAAGAGGTTTCCTACAATGAGCAGTTCTTC
clone_size: few; d_call: TRBD1; j_call: TRBJ1-2; v_call: TRBV11-2; cdr3_aa: CASSLDPTGWNYGYTF; cdr3_nt: TGTGCCAGCAGCTTAGACCCGACAGGGTGGAACTATGGCTACACCTTC
clone_size: few; d_call: TRBD1; j_call: TRBJ2-2; v_call: TRBV7-2; cdr3_aa: CASSLGQGFTGELFF; cdr3_nt: TGTGCCAGCAGCTTGGGACAGGGGTTTACCGGGGAGCTGTTTTTT
clone_size: .; d_call: TRBD1; j_call: TRBJ2-1; v_call: TRBV20-1; cdr3_aa: CSARDRDRALNEQFF; cdr3_nt: TGCAGTGCCAGGGACCGGGACAGGGCCCTCAATGAGCAGTTCTTC
clone_size: .; d_call: .; j_call: TRBJ1-2; v_call: TRBV4-1; cdr3_aa: CASRPTGTNYGYTF; cdr3_nt: TGCGCCAGCCGACCGACGGGGACCAACTATGGCTACACCTTC
clone_size: few; d_call: .; j_call: TRBJ2-1; v_call: TRBV29-1; cdr3_aa: CSVEVPGPYNEQFF; cdr3_nt: TGCAGCGTTGAAGTGCCGGGACCCTACAATGAGCAGTTCTTC
clone_size: few; d_call: .; j_call: TRBJ2-7; v_call: TRBV10-3; cdr3_aa: CAISGNYEQYF; cdr3_nt: TGTGCCATCAGTGGGAATTACGAGCAGTACTTC
clone_size: many; d_call: TRBD1; j_call: TRBJ2-3; v_call: TRBV4-3; cdr3_aa: CASSQTIPGQGLTDTQYF; cdr3_nt: TGCGCCAGCAGCCAGACTATTCCGGGACAGGGCTTAACAGATACGCAGTATTTT
clone_size: few; d_call: .; j_call: TRBJ2-1; v_call: TRBV7-9; cdr3_aa: CASTGANEQFF; cdr3_nt: TGTGCCAGCACAGGGGCCAATGAGCAGTTCTTC
clone_size: .; d_call: TRBD1; j_call: TRBJ2-3; v_call: TRBV5-1; cdr3_aa: CASSFMQGAEDTQYF; cdr3_nt: TGCGCCAGCAGCTTTATGCAGGGGGCAGAAGATACGCAGTATTTT
clone_size: few; d_call: TRBD1; j_call: TRBJ2-1; v_call: TRBV4-3; cdr3_aa: CASSQDSAPGQGWDEQFF; cdr3_nt: TGCGCCAGCAGCCAAGATTCCGCCCCGGGACAGGGTTGGGATGAGCAGTTCTTC
clone_size: few; d_call: TRBD1; j_call: TRBJ2-4; v_call: TRBV5-6; cdr3_aa: CASSLPGQGLDIQYF; cdr3_nt: TGTGCCAGCAGCCTCCCGGGACAGGGTCTGGACATTCAGTACTTC
clone_size: few; d_call: TRBD1; j_call: TRBJ2-4; v_call: TRBV12-3/TRBV12-4; cdr3_aa: CASSTGVYNNIQYF; cdr3_nt: TGTGCCAGCAGTACAGGGGTCTATAACAACATTCAGTACTTC
clone_size: .; d_call: .; j_call: TRBJ1-2; v_call: TRBV7-2; cdr3_aa: CASSLMAAPSGFSGYTF; cdr3_nt: TGTGCCAGCAGCTTAATGGCCGCCCCTTCGGGTTTTTCTGGCTACACCTTC
clone_size: few; d_call: .; j_call: TRBJ2-3; v_call: TRBV5-1; cdr3_aa: CASSLGASSPREDTQYF; cdr3_nt: TGCGCCAGCAGCTTGGGAGCAAGCTCCCCGAGGGAAGATACGCAGTATTTT
clone_size: .; d_call: .; j_call: TRBJ1-1; v_call: TRBV7-2; cdr3_aa: CASSPTVYMNTEAFF; cdr3_nt: TGTGCCAGCAGCCCGACCGTATACATGAACACTGAAGCTTTCTTT
clone_size: few; d_call: .; j_call: TRBJ2-5; v_call: TRBV12-3/TRBV12-4; cdr3_aa: CASGLSGDPETQYF; cdr3_nt: TGTGCCAGCGGTCTATCTGGGGACCCAGAGACCCAGTACTTC
clone_size: .; d_call: TRBD2; j_call: TRBJ2-3; v_call: TRBV13; cdr3_aa: CASSFVAGGHTDTQYF; cdr3_nt: TGTGCCAGCAGCTTCGTAGCGGGGGGGCATACAGATACGCAGTATTTT
clone_size: .; d_call: .; j_call: TRBJ2-3; v_call: TRBV4-3; cdr3_aa: CASSQGESFADTQYF; cdr3_nt: TGCGCCAGCAGCCAAGGTGAAAGCTTTGCAGATACGCAGTATTTT
clone_size: few; d_call: .; j_call: TRBJ2-3; v_call: TRBV30; cdr3_aa: CAQAQGSTDTQYF; cdr3_nt: TGTGCCCAGGCACAGGGAAGCACAGATACGCAGTATTTT
clone_size: .; d_call: TRBD1; j_call: TRBJ2-3; v_call: TRBV5-1; cdr3_aa: CASSEQGAMTDTQYF; cdr3_nt: TGCGCCAGCAGCGAACAGGGGGCTATGACAGATACGCAGTATTTT
clone_size: .; d_call: .; j_call: TRBJ1-6; v_call: TRBV7-2; cdr3_aa: CASSKMGPYNSPLHF; cdr3_nt: TGTGCCAGCAGCAAAATGGGGCCATATAATTCACCCCTCCACTTT
clone_size: .; d_call: TRBD1; j_call: TRBJ2-3; v_call: TRBV2; cdr3_aa: CAGRDRGTDTQYF; cdr3_nt: TGTGCCGGCCGGGACAGAGGCACAGATACGCAGTATTTT
clone_size: few; d_call: TRBD2; j_call: TRBJ2-2; v_call: TRBV4-1; cdr3_aa: CASSQAGGPTGELFF; cdr3_nt: TGCGCCAGCAGCCAAGCGGGGGGGCCGACCGGGGAGCTGTTTTTT
clone_size: .; d_call: .; j_call: TRBJ1-4; v_call: TRBV6-5; cdr3_aa: CASSYSGQEKLFF; cdr3_nt: TGTGCCAGCAGTTACTCAGGGCAGGAAAAACTGTTTTTT
clone_size: .; d_call: .; j_call: TRBJ1-5; v_call: TRBV5-6; cdr3_aa: CASSPQGGDSQPQHF; cdr3_nt: TGTGCCAGCAGCCCACAGGGAGGTGACAGTCAGCCCCAGCATTTT
clone_size: .; d_call: .; j_call: TRBJ2-7; v_call: TRBV7-2; cdr3_aa: CASSQSSYEQYF; cdr3_nt: TGTGCCAGCAGCCAGAGCTCCTACGAGCAGTACTTC
clone_size: .; d_call: .; j_call: TRBJ2-1; v_call: TRBV4-3; cdr3_aa: CASSQDLGGPPTNEQFF; cdr3_nt: TGCGCCAGCAGCCAAGATCTAGGGGGGCCACCGACTAATGAGCAGTTCTTC
clone_size: few; d_call: TRBD1; j_call: TRBJ1-4; v_call: TRBV12-5; cdr3_aa: CASGFLLTRDRDLDREKLFF; cdr3_nt: TGTGCTAGTGGTTTCCTACTAACCCGGGACAGGGACCTTGATCGGGAAAAACTGTTTTTT
clone_size: .; d_call: TRBD1; j_call: TRBJ1-3; v_call: TRBV12-3/TRBV12-4; cdr3_aa: CASTLQGTGGNTIYF; cdr3_nt: TGTGCCAGCACGTTACAGGGGACGGGAGGAAACACCATATATTTT
clone_size: .; d_call: .; j_call: TRBJ2-7; v_call: TRBV7-2; cdr3_aa: CASGETANF; cdr3_nt: TGTGCCAGCGGGGAGACCGCGAACTTC
clone_size: few; d_call: .; j_call: TRBJ2-3; v_call: TRBV9; cdr3_aa: CASSAFGTDTQYF; cdr3_nt: TGTGCCAGCAGCGCCTTCGGCACAGATACGCAGTATTTT
clone_size: few; d_call: .; j_call: TRBJ2-2; v_call: TRBV9; cdr3_aa: CASSVGGPRTGELFF; cdr3_nt: TGTGCCAGCAGCGTAGGGGGACCCCGAACCGGGGAGCTGTTTTTT
clone_size: few; d_call: .; j_call: TRBJ1-2; v_call: TRBV7-9; cdr3_aa: CASSLGTANPYGYTF; cdr3_nt: TGTGCCAGCAGCTTAGGGACAGCTAATCCCTATGGCTACACCTTC